One and the same sample provided the 31 T cell receptor beta chains below, sequenced in a study of blood T cell repertoires in COVID-19. Profiled with immunoSEQ multiplex PCR; TCRdb holds only in-frame clones, not every one. The sample has 250,000 to 300,000 clones; roughly 83% are singletons. Sequencing used peripheral blood. All receptors derive from a man in his 60s who had recovered from COVID-19.

The chain has TRBV7-9 and TRBJ1-4, with no clear D. Trimming left V 5 bases short and J 0 bases short, with 13 bases between. The germline V gene has CDR1 SEHNR and CDR2 FQNEAQ (reference sequence). CDR3 size: 16 residues. The CDR3 DNA reads as TGTGCCAGCAGCGATGATTACAGAGCAACTAATGAAAAACTGTTTTTT. This codes for CASSDDYRATNEKLFF.

The CDR3 loop is CASSGTGDSNQPQHF. CDR3 in DNA: TGTGCCAGCAGCGGGACAGGGGATAGCAATCAGCCCCAGCATTTT. The V call is TRBV7-9, the J call TRBJ1-5; 10 nucleotides align to TRBD1. The V gene's germline CDR1 is SEHNR and CDR2 FQNEAQ (reference sequence). CDR3 length: 15 residues. V trimming: 5 bases; J trimming: 0 bases; junction bases outside the gene matches: 1.

CDR3 bases: TGTGCCAGCAGGCCGACAGGGGGCGGCTACACCTTC. Translation: CASRPTGGGYTF. The genes are TRBV6-5 and TRBJ1-2, with 10 bases aligning to TRBD1. The V and J ends lost 6 bases and 8 bases, in that order; junction bases with no gene match: 3. Germline-derived CDR1 and CDR2 are MNHEY and SVGAGI. CDR3 length: 12 residues.

This chain links TRBV11-1 with TRBJ1-1; no clear D. V lost 5 bases, J lost 4 bases, and 20 bases lay in between. CDR1 and CDR2 (germline): SGHAT, FQDESV (reference sequence). The CDR3 totals 16 residues. The CDR3 reads CASSALRGNSGTEAFF. DNA for the CDR3: TGTGCCAGCAGCGCCCTTCGCGGGAATAGTGGCACTGAAGCTTTCTTT. The full variable domain, its missing parts supplied by reference TRBV11-1 and TRBJ1-1, is EAEVAQSPRYKITEKSQAVAFWCDPISGHATLYWYRQILGQGPELLVQFQDESVVDDSQLPKDRFSAERLKGVDSTLKIQPAELGDSAMYLCASSALRGNSGTEAFFGQGTRLTVV.

This chain uses TRBV7-2 with TRBJ2-3, with 10 positions matching TRBD2. The germline gives CDR1 SGHTA, CDR2 FQGNSA. CDR3 size: 14 residues. The ends lost 6 bases at V and 3 bases at J; junction bases unmatched: 3. This CDR3 reads CASRPGLATDTQYF. CDR3 nucleotides: TGTGCCAGCAGACCGGGACTAGCGACAGATACGCAGTATTTT.

V and J are TRBV6-1 and TRBJ2-7; D ambiguous. The CDR3 is 12 residues long. CDR1 is MNHNS and CDR2 is SASEGT in the germline V gene. Trimming cost V 2 bases and J 6 bases, with 8 bases left between them. The CDR3 protein is CASSERFREQYF. The CDR3 nucleotides read TGTGCCAGCAGTGAACGGTTTCGCGAGCAGTACTTC.

This clone was observed a single time. The chain combines TRBV15 with TRBJ1-2; possibly TRBD1 for D (5 bases). Trimming took 0 bases from V and 3 from J, leaving 11 bases between them. The CDR3 runs to 15 residues. The germline V gene encodes CDR1 LNHNV and CDR2 YYDKDF (reference sequence). Here the CDR3 reads CATSRDLGGDYGYTF. CDR3 coding DNA: TGTGCCACCAGCAGAGATTTGGGGGGGGACTATGGCTACACCTTC.

The rearrangement links TRBV19 to TRBJ2-7; 11 nucleotides agree with TRBD2. The junction had 12 bases not matched to a gene; V was cut back by 6 bases and J by 8 bases. This CDR3 comprises 15 residues. Germline V gives CDR1 LNHDA, CDR2 SQIVND (reference sequence). As DNA, the CDR3 is TGTGCCAGTAGGGAACAGGGGAGACTAGCGGGGAAGCAGTACTTC. Amino acids: CASREQGRLAGKQYF.

The rearrangement links TRBV5-4 to TRBJ2-1; D uncertain. The CDR3 totals 16 residues. Deletions cut 4 bases from V and 0 bases from J, with 14 bases between. Germline values: CDR1 SGHNT, CDR2 YYREEE (reference sequence). Here the CDR3 DNA reads TGTGCCAGCAGCCCCTCGGGTCCGAGCTCCTACAATGAGCAGTTCTTC. This sequence encodes CASSPSGPSSYNEQFF.

The rearrangement links TRBV11-1 to TRBJ1-1, with 7 bases aligning to TRBD1. This CDR3 is 14 amino acids long. V lost 5 bases and J lost 0; bases outside the gene matches: 3. The germline CDR1 and CDR2 sequences are SGHAT and FQDESV (reference sequence). The CDR3 nucleotides are TGTGCCAGCAGCCCCGACAGGGTGAACACTGAAGCTTTCTTT. Encoded protein: CASSPDRVNTEAFF.

V is TRBV6-6 and J is TRBJ2-2; a possible D gene is TRBD1 (5 bases). The germline V gene has CDR1 MNHNY and CDR2 SVGAGI (reference sequence). CDR3 length: 14 amino acids. The V gene lost 5 bases and the J gene lost 5 bases, with 12 bases spanning the gap. The chain's CDR3 is CASSQKRGTGELFF. CDR3 DNA: TGTGCCAGCAGTCAAAAAAGGGGAACCGGGGAGCTGTTTTTT.

This clone was detected a few times. The junction shows a germline mismatch at one end, possibly a read error. This chain connects TRBV7-2 to TRBJ1-5; D might be TRBD1 (5 bases). Germline assignment: CDR1 SGHTA and CDR2 FQGNSA. This CDR3 spans 15 amino acids. The CDR3 DNA reads TGTGCCAGCAGCCTAGCTCGGGGGAACAATCAGCCCCAGCATTTT. Its translation is CASSLARGNNQPQHF. The complete variable domain, with remaining parts taken from reference TRBV7-2 and TRBJ1-5, reads GAGVSQSPSNKVTEKGKDVELRCDPISGHTALYWYRQSLGQGLEFLIYFQGNSAPDKSGLPSDRFSAERTGGSVSTLTIQRTQQEDSAVYLCASSLARGNNQPQHFGDGTRLSIL.

The rearrangement joins TRBV15 to TRBJ1-1, with 7 nucleotides matching TRBD1. V trimming: 4 bases; J trimming: 7 bases; junction bases outside the gene matches: 12. Looked up from germline, CDR1 is LNHNV and CDR2 is YYDKDF (reference sequence). The CDR3 spans 15 residues. The CDR3 reads CATSKATTGEIEAFF. The CDR3 DNA reads TGTGCCACCAGCAAGGCGACCACAGGGGAAATTGAAGCTTTCTTT.

V and J are TRBV19 and TRBJ1-5, with D perhaps matching TRBD1 (6 bases). Trimming shortened V by 9 bases and J by 0 bases, and 18 bases separated the two germline ends. This CDR3 has 16 amino acids. CDR1 and CDR2 from the germline V gene are LNHDA and SQIVND (reference sequence). CDR3 residues: CASTDSGDNSNQPQHF. The CDR3 nucleotides are TGTGCCAGCACGGACTCCGGGGACAATAGCAATCAGCCCCAGCATTTT.

V is TRBV9 and J is TRBJ1-2; possible D gene TRBD1, 5 bases. Germline V gene lookup returns CDR1 SGDLS and CDR2 YYNGEE. Deletions cut 0 bases from V and 7 bases from J, with 13 bases between. The CDR3 extends over 14 amino acids. The CDR3 nucleotides are TGTGCCAGCAGCGTAGATCGGGGGTCGGTTGGCTACACCTTC. The encoded protein is CASSVDRGSVGYTF. The full variable domain, its missing parts supplied by reference TRBV9 and TRBJ1-2, is DSGVTQTPKHLITATGQRVTLRCSPRSGDLSVYWYQQSLDQGLQFLIQYYNGEERAKGNILERFSAQQFPDLHSELNLSSLELGDSALYFCASSVDRGSVGYTFGSGTRLTVV.

The V call is TRBV27, the J call TRBJ2-7, with a possible D match to TRBD1 (6 bases). In germline, CDR1 is MNHEY, CDR2 SMNVEV (reference sequence). There are 11 residues in the CDR3. Deletions cut 8 bases from V and 1 base from J, with 6 bases between. The CDR3 nucleotides read TGTGCCAGCGGACAGTCCTACGAGCAGTACTTC. Translating it yields CASGQSYEQYF.

The J gene is TRBJ2-6, the V gene TRBV28; D is unclear. V was clipped by 2 bases and J by 0 bases, with 5 bases between them. Germline V gives CDR1 MDHEN, CDR2 SYDVKM. CDR3 length: 15 residues. Written as DNA, the CDR3 is TGTGCCAGCAGTTTAGTCAGCTCTGGGGCCAACGTCCTGACTTTC. Amino acids: CASSLVSSGANVLTF.

CDR3 sequence: CASSFSGSYNSPLHF. CDR3 nucleotide sequence: TGTGCCAGCAGTTTCTCAGGGTCCTATAATTCACCCCTCCACTTT. V and J are TRBV28 and TRBJ1-6, with D perhaps TRBD1 (5 bases). The V gene's germline CDR1 is MDHEN and CDR2 SYDVKM. Trimming took 3 bases from V and 1 from J, leaving 7 bases between them. The CDR3 is made up of 15 amino acids.

The chain uses TRBV29-1 and TRBJ1-1; D gene ambiguous. The CDR3 length is 12 residues. In germline, CDR1 is SQVTM, CDR2 ANQGSEA. This chain's CDR3 is CSATPRNTEAFF. CDR3 bases: TGCAGTGCCACCCCCAGGAACACTGAAGCTTTCTTT.

J is TRBJ2-1 and V is TRBV6-5, with D possibly matching TRBD2 (6 bases). The CDR3 is made up of 13 amino acids. Trimming took 10 bases from V and 7 from J, leaving 17 bases between them. Germline CDR1 is MNHEY and CDR2 is SVGAGI. CDR3 bases: TGTGCCACCTTCCCAGGTGGGGGGAATGAGCAGTTCTTC. Encoded protein: CATFPGGGNEQFF.

The chain employs TRBV7-2 and TRBJ2-1; 9 bases map to TRBD2. The trim removed 0 bases at V and 6 bases at J, leaving 12 bases unmatched. The CDR3 is 18 residues long. In germline, CDR1 is SGHTA, CDR2 FQGNSA. This CDR3 reads CASSLARGGITISNEQFF. The DNA of the CDR3 is TGTGCCAGCAGCTTAGCGCGGGGGGGAATTACAATATCCAATGAGCAGTTCTTC.

The gene calls are TRBV3-1 (or the pseudogene TRBV3-2) and TRBJ2-5, with 8 bases fitting TRBD2. Germline V gene data show CDR1 as LGHDT and CDR2 as YNNKEL (reference sequence). V shed 3 bases and J 1 base; nucleotides not matched to a gene: 10. This CDR3 has 17 residues. CDR3 in DNA: TGTGCCAGCAGCCATGGGGGGCTAGCGGGTTTCCAAGAGACCCAGTACTTC. This sequence encodes CASSHGGLAGFQETQYF.

The genes are TRBV27 and TRBJ1-6, with TRBD1 matching over 8 bases. Germline V gives CDR1 MNHEY, CDR2 SMNVEV (reference sequence). V dropped 6 bases and J dropped 0; count of bases not matched to a gene: 10. The CDR3 covers 18 residues. CDR3 residues: CASSRDRTSSSYNSPLHF. CDR3 nucleotide sequence: TGTGCCAGCAGCCGGGACAGGACTTCGAGCTCCTATAATTCACCCCTCCACTTT.

Only a few counts were recorded for this clone. The rearrangement joins TRBV5-1 to TRBJ1-5; the D gene is possibly TRBD1 (6 bases). Per the germline V gene, CDR1 is SGHRS and CDR2 is YFSETQ. The V end lost 4 bases, the J end lost 2 bases, and 13 bases lay between the germline ends. The CDR3 contains 15 residues. The DNA for the CDR3 is TGCGCCAGCAGCCCGGAACAGGGTGGCAATCAGCCCCAGCATTTT. This translates into CASSPEQGGNQPQHF.

The chain joins TRBV19 to TRBJ1-3; D gene ambiguous. Trimming took 7 bases from V and 0 from J, leaving 10 bases between them. Per germline, CDR1 LNHDA and CDR2 SQIVND (reference sequence). This CDR3 region has 14 residues. DNA for the CDR3: TGTGCCAGTAATCCGGGATCCTCTGGAAACACCATATATTTT. This translates into CASNPGSSGNTIYF.

The chain couples TRBV21-1 to TRBJ2-6; TRBD1, the D gene given by the table, was not confirmed from the DNA. TRBV21-1 is designated a pseudogene. This CDR3 comprises 18 residues. For the CDR3, the DNA is TGTGCCAGCAGCAAAGAGACAGAAGCCTCCTCTGGGGCCAACGTCCTGACTTTC. Amino acids: CASSKETEASSGANVLTF.

The V call is TRBV29-1, the J call TRBJ1-3; unclear D gene. Germline-derived CDR1 and CDR2 are SQVTM and ANQGSEA. This CDR3 has 11 residues. With 4 bases removed from V and 1 base from J, the gap between germline ends came to 2 bases. CDR3 region: CSVASGNTIYF. The CDR3 region has the DNA TGCAGCGTTGCGTCTGGAAACACCATATATTTT.

The V and J genes are TRBV6-1 and TRBJ1-1; no reliable D call. Germline lookup yields CDR1 MNHNS and CDR2 SASEGT. Trimming stripped 5 bases from V and 1 base from J, with 5 bases between. The CDR3 sequence is 12 residues long. CDR3 in amino acids: CASSSGNTEAFF. CDR3 nucleotide sequence: TGTGCCAGCAGTTCGGGGAACACTGAAGCTTTCTTT.

A single count supports this clone. V usage is TRBV5-6 and J usage is TRBJ2-3, with TRBD2 matching 8 bases. The CDR3 runs 16 residues. CDR1 and CDR2 (germline): SGHDT, YYEEEE. Unmatched junction bases numbered 8, after V lost 4 bases and J lost 1 base. CDR3 in amino acids: CASSIRSGSGTDTQYF. Here the CDR3 DNA reads TGTGCCAGCAGCATCCGGAGCGGGAGTGGCACAGATACGCAGTATTTT.

The chain has TRBV11-2 and TRBJ2-7; D perhaps matches TRBD1 (6 bases). The CDR3 runs to 15 residues. Deletions cut 1 base from V and 6 bases from J, with 16 bases between. Germline V CDR1 and CDR2: SGHAT, FQNNGV. CDR3 loop: CASSLGIQGPAEQYF. The CDR3 bases are TGTGCCAGCAGCTTAGGGATACAGGGTCCGGCCGAGCAGTACTTC.

The chain couples TRBV28 to TRBJ1-2; a weak D match, TRBD1 (5 bases). The germline V and J ends were trimmed by 3 bases and 4 bases, with 21 bases remaining between them. The germline CDR1 and CDR2 sequences are MDHEN and SYDVKM. The CDR3 runs to 17 residues. CDR3 in DNA: TGTGCCAGCAGTTTTAGGTCTAAGGGCGGGGGTGGCTATGGCTACACCTTC. Translation: CASSFRSKGGGGYGYTF.